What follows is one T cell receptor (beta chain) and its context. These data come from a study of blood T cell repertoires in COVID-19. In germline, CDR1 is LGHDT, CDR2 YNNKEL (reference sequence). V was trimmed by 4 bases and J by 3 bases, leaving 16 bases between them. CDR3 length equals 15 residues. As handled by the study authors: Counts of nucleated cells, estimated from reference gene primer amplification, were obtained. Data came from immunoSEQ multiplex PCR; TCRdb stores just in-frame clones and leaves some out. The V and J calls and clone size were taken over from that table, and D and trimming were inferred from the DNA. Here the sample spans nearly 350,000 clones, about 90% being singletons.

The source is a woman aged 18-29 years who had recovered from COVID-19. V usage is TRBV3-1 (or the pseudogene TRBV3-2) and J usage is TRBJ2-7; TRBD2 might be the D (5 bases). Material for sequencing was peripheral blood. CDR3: CASSPCTGIFYEQYV. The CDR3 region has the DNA TGTGCCAGCAGCCCTTGCACCGGGATCTTCTACGAGCAGTACGTC.